The 29 T cell receptor beta chains below were found in one sample sequenced in a study of CD8 T cells in Susac syndrome. Roughly 0.45 to 1 ug RNA was reverse transcribed with random hexamers. Each CDR3 protein gets one entry after TCRdb re-called the immunoSEQ multiplex PCR reads with MiXCR. The table has 150,000 to 200,000 distinct CDR3 sequences, approximately 93% seen once. Sequenced input: CD4+ T cells from PBMCs. The source is a human donor with multiple sclerosis.

The V and J genes are TRBV15 and TRBJ2-2; 12 bases are shared with TRBD1. Unmatched junction bases numbered 4, after V lost 5 bases and J lost 6 bases. The CDR3 spans 15 residues. Germline V gene lookup returns CDR1 LNHNV and CDR2 YYDKDF (reference sequence). DNA of the CDR3: TGTGCCACCAGCTCTGGGGACAGGGGGCCCGGGGAGCTGTTTTTT. Translating it yields CATSSGDRGPGELFF.

The chain joins TRBV20-1 to TRBJ1-1; 7 bases are a match to TRBD1. J lost 7 bases, V lost 3 bases, and 5 bases had no gene match. The germline gives CDR1 DFQATT, CDR2 SNEGSKA (reference sequence). CDR3 length: 12 amino acids. The chain's CDR3 is CSASKGALEAFF. CDR3 DNA: TGCAGTGCTAGTAAGGGGGCCCTTGAAGCTTTCTTT.

The CDR3 bases are TGTGCCAGCAGCCCCCAAGGGGGCCTCGGGCCCTATGGCTACACCTTC. It encodes CASSPQGGLGPYGYTF. The chain combines TRBV12-3 or TRBV12-4 with TRBJ1-2, with TRBD1 matching over 7 bases. V lost 6 bases to trimming and J lost 4 bases; unmatched junction nucleotides: 14. The CDR3 totals 16 residues.

The chain employs TRBV6-1 and TRBJ2-2; 13 bases align to TRBD2. The CDR3 loop spans 17 amino acids. J was trimmed by 7 bases and V by 4 bases; bases with no gene match: 9. Germline V gene sequence: CDR1 MNHNS, CDR2 SASEGT. The CDR3 DNA sequence: TGTGCCAGCAGTGGGTCCCTTGGACTAGCGGGGGACGGGGAGCTGTTTTTT. It specifies CASSGSLGLAGDGELFF.

The chain carries TRBV18 and TRBJ1-1, with a tentative D call TRBD1 (6 bases). The CDR3 runs to 16 residues. V lost 0 bases to trimming and J lost 1 base, with 12 bases between them. Germline V lookup: CDR1 KGHSH, CDR2 LQKENI. As DNA, the CDR3 is TGTGCCAGCTCACCACCGGGGGCTGGAGGGAACACTGAAGCTTTCTTT. Amino acids: CASSPPGAGGNTEAFF.

The V call is TRBV28, the J call TRBJ1-1; the D is unclear. V lost 9 bases and J lost 0, with 11 bases in between. There are 13 residues in the CDR3. Looked up from germline, CDR1 is MDHEN and CDR2 is SYDVKM. CDR3 sequence: CASWNRMNTEAFF. In DNA, the CDR3 is TGTGCCAGTTGGAACAGAATGAACACTGAAGCTTTCTTT.

The chain carries TRBV24-1 and TRBJ2-5, with D unresolved. Trimming stripped 4 bases from V and 0 bases from J, with 5 bases between. Germline loops: CDR1 KGHDR, CDR2 SFDVKD. CDR3 length: 13 amino acids. Written as DNA, the CDR3 is TGTGCCACCAGTGAGGGGAACCAAGAGACCCAGTACTTC. Its protein is CATSEGNQETQYF.

Worth noting for this clonotype: Compared with germline, one end of the junction differs, possibly owing to a read error. The V and J genes are TRBV13 and TRBJ2-7; unclear D gene. Germline CDR1 PRHDT, CDR2 FYEKMQ (reference sequence). CDR3 length equals 14 residues. The CDR3 spells CASSLGRVADEQYF. CDR3 coding DNA: TGTGCCAGCTCCTTGGGTCGAGTTGCCGACGAGCAGTATTTC. Using reference TRBV13 and TRBJ2-7 for the parts outside the CDR3, the full variable domain is AAGVIQSPRHLIKEKRETATLKCYPIPRHDTVYWYQQGPGQDPQFLISFYEKMQSDKGSIPDRFSAQQFSDYHSELNMSSLELGDSALYFCASSLGRVADEQYFGPGTRLTVT.

The V gene is TRBV20-1, the J gene TRBJ2-1; 8 bases line up with TRBD2. Unmatched junction bases numbered 8, after V lost 0 bases and J lost 10 bases. The CDR3 length is 14 residues. Germline V gene lookup returns CDR1 DFQATT and CDR2 SNEGSKA (reference sequence). The CDR3 region is CSARDQQRESEQFF. CDR3 in DNA: TGCAGTGCTAGAGATCAACAGCGGGAGAGCGAGCAGTTCTTC.

The gene calls are TRBV19 and TRBJ2-7; 11 bases are a match to TRBD1. Germline V gives CDR1 LNHDA, CDR2 SQIVND (reference sequence). This CDR3 has 14 amino acids. The V and J ends lost 4 bases and 6 bases, in that order; junction bases with no gene match: 5. CDR3 sequence reads: CASSKGQGAGEQYF. In nucleotides, the CDR3 is TGTGCCAGTAGTAAAGGACAGGGGGCAGGCGAGCAGTACTTC.

The chain employs TRBV3-1 and TRBJ1-2; TRBD1 is a possible D gene (5 bases). Trimming pared 1 base from V and 8 bases from J, leaving 11 bases between. This CDR3 spans 13 amino acids. Germline V CDR1 and CDR2: LGHDT, YNNKEL (reference sequence). The CDR3 loop is CASSQGPRGGYTF. The CDR3 coding sequence is TGTGCCAGCAGCCAAGGACCGCGGGGGGGCTACACCTTC. The full variable domain, rest sourced from reference TRBV3-1 and TRBJ1-2, is DTAVSQTPKYLVTQMGNDKSIKCEQNLGHDTMYWYKQDSKKFLKIMFSYNNKELIINETVPNRFSPKSPDKAHLNLHINSLELGDSAVYFCASSQGPRGGYTFGSGTRLTVV.

The chain links TRBV5-8 to TRBJ1-4; possible D gene TRBD1, 5 bases. Looked up from germline, CDR1 is SGHTS and CDR2 is YDEGEE. The CDR3 extends over 15 amino acids. The germline V and J ends were trimmed by 0 bases and 3 bases, with 9 bases remaining between them. The CDR3 reads CASSLEGPSNEKLFF. As DNA, the CDR3 is TGTGCCAGCAGCTTGGAGGGACCGTCTAATGAAAAACTGTTTTTT.

This clonotype was counted once. In DNA, the CDR3 is TGTGCCAGCAGCCGAGCGGGAGGGGCAGGAAACACCATATATTTT. Protein sequence: CASSRAGGAGNTIYF. The chain combines TRBV7-9 with TRBJ1-3; tentative D call: TRBD1 (5 bases). This CDR3 comprises 15 residues. Germline V gene data show CDR1 as SEHNR and CDR2 as FQNEAQ (reference sequence). Trimming left V 5 bases short and J 4 bases short, with 15 bases between. The variable domain in full, completed from reference TRBV7-9 and TRBJ1-3, reads DTGVSQNPRHKITKRGQNVTFRCDPISEHNRLYWYRQTLGQGPEFLTYFQNEAQLEKSRLLSDRFSAERPKGSFSTLEIQRTEQGDSAMYLCASSRAGGAGNTIYFGEGSWLTVV.

The rearrangement joins TRBV29-1 to TRBJ1-2, with D hard to call. V was clipped by 0 bases and J by 6 bases, with 8 bases between them. CDR1 and CDR2 (germline): SQVTM, ANQGSEA. The CDR3 is made up of 12 amino acids. CDR3 region: CSVEEGLHGYTF. The CDR3 bases are TGCAGCGTTGAAGAAGGATTGCATGGCTACACCTTC.

This chain joins TRBV28 and TRBJ2-3; maybe TRBD2 (6 bases). V gave up 3 bases and J gave up 4 bases, with 17 bases separating them. Germline V gene data show CDR1 as MDHEN and CDR2 as SYDVKM. The CDR3 spans 16 residues. In nucleotides, the CDR3 is TGTGCCAGCAGTTTCCCCGGGGGTCTGACGGCAGATACGCAGTATTTT. Translated, it gives CASSFPGGLTADTQYF.

The chain uses TRBV23-1 and TRBJ2-1; 11 bases map to TRBD2. TRBV23-1 is reported as an ORF; its role is uncertain. The CDR3 runs 15 residues. The V gene end was trimmed by 4 bases and the J gene end by 5 bases; junction bases not matched to a gene: 4. This chain's CDR3 is CASSPPGLADNEQFF. CDR3 in DNA: TGCGCCAGCAGTCCTCCGGGACTAGCGGACAATGAGCAGTTCTTC.

The chain couples TRBV24-1 to TRBJ2-2; D is uncertain. This CDR3 is 14 amino acids long. From germline, CDR1 is KGHDR and CDR2 SFDVKD. The V gene lost 0 bases and the J gene lost 2 bases, with 3 bases spanning the gap. CDR3 in amino acids: CATSDLLNTGELFF. Written as DNA, the CDR3 is TGTGCCACCAGTGATTTGCTTAACACCGGGGAGCTGTTTTTT.

The rearrangement links TRBV12-3 or TRBV12-4 to TRBJ1-5, with no clear D. CDR3 length equals 12 residues. V was pared by 5 bases and J by 9 bases, with 11 bases between. In DNA, the CDR3 is TGTGCCAGCAGTAACATGGCCTCGCCCCAGCATTTT. This gives the protein CASSNMASPQHF.

This sequence joins TRBV2 and TRBJ1-2; D may be TRBD1 (6 bases). Deletions cut 8 bases from V and 4 bases from J, with 14 bases between. Germline loops: CDR1 SNHLY, CDR2 FYNNEI. This CDR3 contains 13 residues. The CDR3: CASLRTAPYGYTF. The CDR3 region has the DNA TGTGCCAGCCTAAGGACAGCCCCCTATGGCTACACCTTC.

This clonotype was seen only a few times. The chain couples TRBV5-6 to TRBJ2-3, with 7 bases aligning to TRBD2. Trimming removed 0 bases from V and 3 bases from J; junction bases left unmatched: 4. Germline CDR1 is SGHDT and CDR2 is YYEEEE. The CDR3 is made up of 15 amino acids. CDR3 residues: CASSLGQGGTDTQYF. The CDR3 nucleotides read TGTGCCAGCAGCTTGGGTCAGGGAGGGACAGATACGCAGTATTTT.

The chain couples TRBV15 to TRBJ1-4; D unresolved. Germline CDR1 and CDR2: LNHNV and YYDKDF (reference sequence). This CDR3 region has 13 residues. V lost 0 bases and J 8 bases, leaving 7 bases between the germline ends. CDR3 nucleotides: TGTGCCACCAGCAGAGAGCCGAGGGAAAAACTGTTTTTT. This encodes CATSREPREKLFF.

The rearrangement joins TRBV12-3 or TRBV12-4 to TRBJ2-7; the match to TRBD2 covers 7 bases. V dropped 6 bases and J dropped 3; count of bases not matched to a gene: 5. CDR3 length equals 13 residues. The CDR3 loop is CASRPGGDYEQYF. CDR3 nucleotide sequence: TGTGCCAGCAGACCGGGGGGTGACTACGAGCAGTACTTC.

The genes are TRBV3-1 and TRBJ2-7, with TRBD1 matching over 8 bases. CDR1 LGHDT and CDR2 YNNKEL come from the germline V gene (reference sequence). Trimming took 2 bases from V and 1 from J; bases not matched to a gene: 16. This CDR3 contains 19 residues. In DNA, the CDR3 is TGTGCCAGCAGCCAAACACGCGGTGGCAGGGGGCCAATTTCCTACGAGCAGTACTTC. Protein: CASSQTRGGRGPISYEQYF.

The chain carries TRBV28 and TRBJ1-2, with D hard to call. CDR1 MDHEN and CDR2 SYDVKM come from the germline V gene. This CDR3 is 13 amino acids long. Trimming pared 3 bases from V and 6 bases from J, leaving 11 bases between. The CDR3 nucleotides are TGTGCCAGCAGTTTTAATGGGATTAATGGCTACACCTTC. Protein sequence: CASSFNGINGYTF.

The chain is built from TRBV29-1 and TRBJ2-3; the match to TRBD2 covers 7 bases. Losses at the gene ends were 2 bases for V and 1 base for J; bases not matched to a gene: 3. This CDR3 is 14 amino acids long. The germline CDR1 and CDR2 sequences are SQVTM and ANQGSEA. CDR3 sequence reads: CSVERAGGTDTQYF. In nucleotides, the CDR3 is TGCAGCGTTGAAAGGGCGGGGGGCACAGATACGCAGTATTTT.

The chain joins TRBV4-2 to TRBJ2-3; TRBD2 aligns across 9 bases. The CDR3 runs 15 residues. Germline loops: CDR1 LGHNA, CDR2 YNFKEQ. V lost 3 bases and J lost 4; bases outside the gene matches: 5. The CDR3 region has the DNA TGTGCCAGCAGCCAGCGGGGGGGCGGCTCAGATACGCAGTATTTT. Its translation: CASSQRGGGSDTQYF.

The V gene is TRBV9, the J gene TRBJ2-3, with D perhaps TRBD1 (6 bases). The CDR3 sequence is 16 residues long. Trimming cost V 1 base and J 2 bases, with 14 bases left between them. Germline V gene sequence: CDR1 SGDLS, CDR2 YYNGEE. The CDR3 region has the DNA TGTGCCAGCAGCGTACGTGGGGGCCCTTTCACAGATACGCAGTATTTT. Protein: CASSVRGGPFTDTQYF. Complete variable domain (other parts from reference TRBV9 and TRBJ2-3): DSGVTQTPKHLITATGQRVTLRCSPRSGDLSVYWYQQSLDQGLQFLIQYYNGEERAKGNILERFSAQQFPDLHSELNLSSLELGDSALYFCASSVRGGPFTDTQYFGPGTRLTVL.

The rearrangement joins TRBV30 to TRBJ1-1; D perhaps matches TRBD1 (5 bases). The CDR3 is 14 amino acids. V dropped 2 bases and J dropped 4 bases, with 14 bases sitting between them. Germline loops: CDR1 GTSNPN, CDR2 SVGIG (reference sequence). The CDR3 protein is CAWSTRSGPTEAFF. The DNA of the CDR3 is TGTGCCTGGAGTACCCGCTCAGGGCCCACTGAAGCTTTCTTT.

V gene TRBV18 combines with J gene TRBJ1-5; TRBD1 is a possible D gene (5 bases). Trimming took off 3 bases at V and 3 bases at J, with 12 bases between the two ends. Germline CDR1 is KGHSH and CDR2 is LQKENI. The CDR3 sequence is 15 residues long. This CDR3 is CASSPQQVNNQPQHF. CDR3 nucleotides: TGTGCCAGCTCACCTCAACAGGTTAACAATCAGCCCCAGCATTTT. Supplemented by reference TRBV18 and TRBJ1-5, the full variable domain reads NAGVMQNPRHLVRRRGQEARLRCSPMKGHSHVYWYRQLPEEGLKFMVYLQKENIIDESGMPKERFSAEFPKEGPSILRIQQVVRGDSAAYFCASSPQQVNNQPQHFGDGTRLSIL.